Listed here are 29 T cell receptor beta chains from one sample, sequenced in a study of T cells in women clearing cervical HPV infection. The method was immunoSEQ multiplex PCR; TCRdb's version includes in-frame clones alone and lacks a portion of them. Its table records around 30,000 clones. The sequenced sample was blood buffy coat. The receptor set was obtained from a woman between 18 and 70 years old with a cervical HPV16 infection that either progressed to CIN3+ or cleared (not recorded which).

With respect to this clone: The read halts 3 residues ahead of the CDR3 end, with the missing end drawn from the germline J gene. The V and J genes are TRBV10-2 and TRBJ1-5, with D perhaps matching TRBD1 (5 bases). The CDR3 runs 16 residues. V was cut by 4 bases and J by 1 base, with 14 bases left in between. CDR1 and CDR2 (germline): WSHSY, SAAADI. The CDR3: CASSGGLSRSNQPQHF. CDR3 bases read: TGCGCCAGCAGTGGGGGCCTGAGCAGGAGCAATCAGCCC.

Remarks on this clone: The read falls 3 residues short of the CDR3 end, and the missing part is taken from the germline J gene. The chain recombines TRBV18 with TRBJ1-1; unclear D gene. The ends were cut back, 3 bases at V and 1 base at J, with 9 bases in the middle. The CDR3 is made up of 14 amino acids. The germline V gene has CDR1 KGHSH and CDR2 LQKENI. CDR3 residues: CASSPGRWNTEAFF. CDR3 DNA (partial): TGTGCCAGCTCACCGGGCAGGTGGAACACTGAA.

Turning to this clone: The read terminates 3 residues before the CDR3 end, so the remaining end is supplied by the germline J gene. The J gene is TRBJ2-3, the V gene TRBV6-1, with D possibly TRBD1 on 5 matching bases. Germline loops: CDR1 MNHNS, CDR2 SASEGT. This CDR3 is 14 amino acids long. The chain's CDR3 is CASSGTTARQPQYF. Partial CDR3 DNA: TGTGCCAGCAGTGGGACAACAGCACGCCAGCCG.

In the case of this clone: The read ends 3 residues early relative to the CDR3; the germline J gene fills the gap. The chain carries TRBV2 and TRBJ2-5, with a tentative D call TRBD2 (5 bases). V was shortened by 4 bases and J by 1 base, with 13 bases between the two germline ends. CDR3 size: 15 residues. Germline CDR1 reads SNHLY; CDR2 reads FYNNEI. Here the CDR3 reads CASSVSVAFQETQYF. CDR3 DNA, as far as it was read: TGTGCCAGCAGTGTGTCGGTAGCGTTCCAAGAGACC. Complete variable domain (other parts from reference TRBV2 and TRBJ2-5): EPEVTQTPSHQVTQMGQEVILRCVPISNHLYFYWYRQILGQKVEFLVSFYNNEISEKSEIFDDQFSVERPDGSNFTLKIRSTKLEDSAMYFCASSVSVAFQETQYFGPGTRLLVL.

CDR3 bases read: TGTGCCAGCAGTTTAGCTGGACTAGCGACCTACGAG. Its protein product is CASSLAGLATYE. The CDR3 in its entirety is CASSLAGLATYEQYF. The chain employs TRBV12-3 or TRBV12-4 and TRBJ2-7; 9 bases map to TRBD2. Sequencing ends 3 residues short of the CDR3 end; the germline J gene provides the rest. The CDR3 is 15 residues long. V lost 0 bases, J lost 2 bases, and 2 bases stayed unmatched.

CDR3 DNA (partial): TGTGCCAGCTCACCCAGCGGGGGTTTGAACGAC. The encoded protein is CASSPSGGLND. The whole CDR3 sequence is CASSPSGGLNDYTF. The rearrangement uses TRBV18 and TRBJ1-2; tentatively, D is TRBD1 (5 bases). From the germline J gene comes the end of the CDR3, since the read stops 3 residues before it. From germline, CDR1 is KGHSH and CDR2 LQKENI. The CDR3 sequence is 14 residues long.

Turning to this clone: The read terminates 3 residues before the CDR3 end, so the remaining end is supplied by the germline J gene. The chain carries TRBV20-1 and TRBJ2-3; unclear D gene. CDR3 length: 16 residues. V shed 3 bases and J shed 0 bases, with 16 bases lying between them. CDR1 is DFQATT, CDR2 SNEGSKA, per germline (reference sequence). CDR3 in amino acids: CSASYRTITSTDTQYF. CDR3 bases read: TGCAGTGCTAGTTACCGTACTATAACTAGCACAGATACG.

With regard to this clone: With the read ending 3 residues before the CDR3 end, the germline J gene is used to fill in that end. This chain links TRBV7-7 with TRBJ2-3; 11 nucleotides line up with TRBD2. Germline assignment: CDR1 SSHAT and CDR2 FNYEAQ (reference sequence). CDR3 length equals 14 residues. The CDR3 DNA, read in part, is TGTGCCAGCAGCTCTAGCGGGAGGATCGGGACG. It codes for CASSSSGRIGT. In full, the CDR3 is CASSSSGRIGTQYF.

Concerning this clone: The CDR3 end falls 3 residues outside the read, so it is completed with the germline J gene. This rearrangement joins TRBV18 to TRBJ2-4; tentative D call: TRBD1 (6 bases). The CDR3 consists of 14 residues. Germline-derived CDR1 and CDR2 are KGHSH and LQKENI. CDR3: CASSPADSPYGQYF. Partial CDR3 DNA: TGTGCCAGCTCACCTGCGGACAGTCCCTATGGT.

As concerns this clone: The sequenced fragment ends 3 residues before the CDR3 boundary, so the rest is inferred from the germline J gene. The V call is TRBV20-1, the J call TRBJ2-4, with TRBD1 matching over 11 bases. Trimming at V came to 5 bases and at J to 8 bases, leaving 14 bases not matched to a gene. CDR1 DFQATT and CDR2 SNEGSKA come from the germline V gene (reference sequence). The CDR3 is 16 residues long. This CDR3 is CSAAGTGGTYEDIQYF. The sequenced CDR3 bases are TGCAGTGCTGCCGGGACAGGGGGGACATATGAGGACATT.

A word on this clone: The CDR3 is cut off 3 residues early in the read; its end comes from the germline J gene. The rearrangement uses TRBV29-1 and TRBJ1-2; no definite D call. Germline assignment: CDR1 SQVTM and CDR2 ANQGSEA. The CDR3 length is 13 residues. The DNA read from the CDR3 is TGCAGCGTCCTACCTATATTGGTCGGTGAC. It encodes CSVLPILVGD. The full CDR3 protein reads CSVLPILVGDYTF.

As to this clone: With the read ending 3 residues before the CDR3 end, the germline J gene is used to fill in that end. The chain couples TRBV14 to TRBJ2-6, with TRBD1 matching over 10 bases. This CDR3 has 18 residues. CDR1 SGHDN and CDR2 FVKESK come from the germline V gene. J gave up 0 bases and V 4 bases, and 6 bases lay outside the gene matches. CDR3 bases read: TGTGCCAGCAGCCTGTGGACAGGGGGGAACTCTGGGGCCAACGTC. Amino acids: CASSLWTGGNSGANV. The full CDR3 sequence reads CASSLWTGGNSGANVLTF. The full variable domain, its missing parts supplied by reference TRBV14 and TRBJ2-6, is EAGVTQFPSHSVIEKGQTVTLRCDPISGHDNLYWYRRVMGKEIKFLLHFVKESKQDESGMPNNRFLAERTGGTYSTLKVQPAELEDSGVYFCASSLWTGGNSGANVLTFGAGSRLTVL.

As concerns this clone: The read stops 3 residues short of the end of the CDR3; the missing end is completed from the germline J gene. The chain carries TRBV4-2 and TRBJ2-3, with 9 nucleotides matching TRBD1. This CDR3 has 17 residues. After removal of 4 bases from V and 5 bases from J, the junction contained 13 bases not matched to a gene. Germline V gives CDR1 LGHNA, CDR2 YNFKEQ. CDR3 protein: CASSRDTTGGAQDTQYF. The sequenced CDR3 bases are TGTGCCAGCAGCCGTGATACTACAGGGGGCGCGCAAGATACG.

About this clone: A read error may produce the germline difference seen at one junction end. The CDR3 end lies 3 residues beyond the end of the read and is filled in from the germline J gene. Other DNA sequences in this sample translate to the same CDR3. The rearrangement joins TRBV6-1 to TRBJ1-3; 8 bases are a match to TRBD1. Germline assignment: CDR1 MNHNS and CDR2 SASEGT. The CDR3 loop spans 14 amino acids. CDR3 sequence reads: CASSATDRGNTIYF. The covered CDR3 bases are TGTGCCAGCAGTGCGACTGACAGGGGAAACACT.

In the case of this clone: The CDR3 goes on 3 residues after the read ends, and that part is filled in from the germline J gene. This chain joins TRBV20-1 and TRBJ2-1; D is ambiguous. The CDR3 is 13 amino acids. The germline V gene encodes CDR1 DFQATT and CDR2 SNEGSKA (reference sequence). Deletions cut 4 bases from V and 5 bases from J, with 12 bases between. CDR3 DNA (partial): TGCAGTGCTACCCCCGGTCGGGACAATGAG. It translates to CSATPGRDNE. The whole CDR3 sequence reads CSATPGRDNEQFF.

About this clone itself: The CDR3 extends 3 residues past the end of the read, so its final part is completed from the germline J gene. The rearrangement joins TRBV7-9 to TRBJ1-1, with 9 bases lining up with TRBD1. The V gene's germline CDR1 is SEHNR and CDR2 FQNEAQ (reference sequence). This CDR3 is built from 12 residues. CDR3 DNA, as far as it was read: TGTGCCAGCAGCCCGACAGGGGGGACG. This sequence encodes CASSPTGGT. The CDR3 in its entirety is CASSPTGGTAFF.

Details on this clone: The CDR3 end lies 3 residues beyond the end of the read and is filled in from the germline J gene. The rearrangement uses TRBV29-1 and TRBJ2-1, with TRBD1 matching over 12 bases. V lost 6 bases to trimming and J lost 9 bases; unmatched junction nucleotides: 6. The CDR3 is 13 amino acids. Germline CDR1 reads SQVTM; CDR2 reads ANQGSEA. The CDR3 region is CSVAGTGGGEQFF. Partial CDR3 DNA: TGCAGCGTGGCCGGGACAGGGGGCGGTGAG.

Concerning this clone: The DNA ends 3 residues before the CDR3 does, and the rest of the CDR3 is filled in from the germline J gene. Other DNA sequences in this specimen translate into the identical CDR3. This sequence joins TRBV7-9 and TRBJ2-5, with 12 bases identical to TRBD2. CDR1 is SEHNR and CDR2 is FQNEAQ in the germline V gene (reference sequence). The CDR3 has 15 residues. V was clipped by 3 bases and J by 6 bases; unmatched bases: 5. The CDR3 region is CASSLTGLAGKTQYF. The CDR3 DNA, read in part, is TGTGCCAGCAGCTTGACTGGACTAGCGGGAAAGACC.

A note on this clone: The read finishes 3 residues shy of the CDR3 end, and the germline J gene is used to complete it. The genes are TRBV7-2 and TRBJ1-3; D call uncertain. Germline CDR1 SGHTA, CDR2 FQGNSA. Trimming took off 1 base at V and 4 bases at J, with 5 bases between the two ends. This CDR3 contains 13 residues. CDR3: CASSLGRGNTIYF. The CDR3 DNA, read in part, is TGTGCCAGCAGCTTAGGTCGGGGAAACACC.

With respect to this clone: The read comes to an end 3 residues before the CDR3 does, leaving the germline J gene to fill in the end. This chain joins TRBV30 and TRBJ2-7, with D possibly TRBD1 on 5 matching bases. The germline gives CDR1 GTSNPN, CDR2 SVGIG (reference sequence). The CDR3 length is 14 residues. With 5 bases removed from V and 3 bases from J, the gap between germline ends came to 17 bases. The CDR3 DNA, read in part, is TGTGCCTGGTCCAGGGCTGTTTATCTCTACGAG. As protein: CAWSRAVYLYE. The complete CDR3 protein is CAWSRAVYLYEQYF.

On this clone: The missing CDR3 end, 3 residues past where the read stops, is filled in from the germline J gene. The chain links TRBV19 to TRBJ1-6; weak D call: TRBD1 (6 bases). This CDR3 has 15 amino acids. Trimming removed 5 bases at V and 3 bases at J, with 11 bases between. Germline V gene sequence: CDR1 LNHDA, CDR2 SQIVND (reference sequence). CDR3 DNA, as far as it was read: TGTGCCAGTAGTGCAGGGGCCATCTATAATTCACCC. This gives the protein CASSAGAIYNSP. The full CDR3 reads CASSAGAIYNSPLHF.

In regard to this clone: Read data end 3 residues before the CDR3 end; the end is taken from the germline J gene. The gene calls are TRBV18 and TRBJ2-4, with TRBD2 identical over 7 bases. The CDR3 loop spans 12 amino acids. Germline assignment: CDR1 KGHSH and CDR2 LQKENI. Incomplete CDR3 DNA: TGTGCCAGCTCATGGGGGGACTATGGT. Translating gives CASSWGDYG. The whole CDR3 is CASSWGDYGQYF.

Turning to this clone: The CDR3 is cut off 3 residues early in the read; its end comes from the germline J gene. This rearrangement joins TRBV5-1 to TRBJ2-3; D remains unclear. The CDR3 is 15 residues long. From germline, CDR1 is SGHRS and CDR2 YFSETQ. V was shortened by 2 bases and J by 0 bases, with 10 bases between the two germline ends. This CDR3 reads CASSLNHASTDTQYF. Incomplete CDR3 DNA: TGCGCCAGCAGCTTAAATCATGCGAGCACAGATACG.

A note on this clone: The read ends 3 residues shy of where the CDR3 ends; the end is completed using the germline J gene. The gene calls are TRBV7-3 and TRBJ2-3; 11 nucleotides line up with TRBD2. V shed 2 bases and J 5 bases; nucleotides not matched to a gene: 6. The germline CDR1 and CDR2 sequences are SGHTA and FQGTGA. This CDR3 comprises 16 residues. The sequenced part of the CDR3 DNA is TGTGCCAGCAGCTTACATAGCGGGGGGGCGGGAGATACG. It encodes CASSLHSGGAGDT. The entire CDR3 protein reads CASSLHSGGAGDTQYF. The whole variable domain, remainder taken from reference TRBV7-3 and TRBJ2-3, is GAGVSQTPSNKVTEKGKYVELRCDPISGHTALYWYRQSLGQGPEFLIYFQGTGAADDSGLPNDRFFAVRPEGSVSTLKIQRTERGDSAVYLCASSLHSGGAGDTQYFGPGTRLTVL.

Details on this clone: The read ends 3 residues shy of where the CDR3 ends; the end is completed using the germline J gene. The gene calls are TRBV7-9 and TRBJ1-1; tentatively, D is TRBD1 (6 bases). The germline CDR1 and CDR2 sequences are SEHNR and FQNEAQ (reference sequence). The CDR3 covers 13 residues. Partial CDR3 DNA: TGTGCCAGCAGCTTTCTAGGGACAACGGAA. Its protein is CASSFLGTTE. The full CDR3 reads CASSFLGTTEAFF. The full variable domain, its missing parts supplied by reference TRBV7-9 and TRBJ1-1, is DTGVSQNPRHKITKRGQNVTFRCDPISEHNRLYWYRQTLGQGPEFLTYFQNEAQLEKSRLLSDRFSAERPKGSFSTLEIQRTEQGDSAMYLCASSFLGTTEAFFGQGTRLTVV.

About this clone itself: The CDR3 goes on 3 residues after the read ends, and that part is filled in from the germline J gene. V is TRBV5-1 and J is TRBJ2-3, with D uncertain. The CDR3 length is 12 residues. Trimming removed 4 bases at V and 2 bases at J, with 5 bases between. Germline CDR1 reads SGHRS; CDR2 reads YFSETQ. CDR3 DNA, as far as it was read: TGCGCCAGCAGCCAGTACACAGATACG. The encoded protein is CASSQYTDT. The entire CDR3 reads CASSQYTDTQYF. Full variable domain (remainder filled in from reference TRBV5-1 and TRBJ2-3): KAGVTQTPRYLIKTRGQQVTLSCSPISGHRSVSWYQQTPGQGLQFLFEYFSETQRNKGNFPGRFSGRQFSNSRSEMNVSTLELGDSALYLCASSQYTDTQYFGPGTRLTVL.

Note on this clone: The read finishes 3 residues shy of the CDR3 end, and the germline J gene is used to complete it. The chain couples TRBV19 to TRBJ2-1; tentative D call: TRBD2 (5 bases). Trimming pared 5 bases from V and 9 bases from J, leaving 14 bases between. The CDR3 sequence is 13 residues long. Per the germline V gene, CDR1 is LNHDA and CDR2 is SQIVND (reference sequence). CDR3 region: CASSRGWVGEQFF. Incomplete CDR3 DNA: TGTGCCAGTAGTCGCGGGTGGGTCGGTGAG. The whole variable domain, remainder taken from reference TRBV19 and TRBJ2-1, is DGGITQSPKYLFRKEGQNVTLSCEQNLNHDAMYWYRQDPGQGLRLIYYSQIVNDFQKGDIAEGYSVSREKKESFPLTVTSAQKNPTAFYLCASSRGWVGEQFFGPGTRLTVL.

With regard to this clone: The sequenced fragment ends 3 residues before the CDR3 boundary, so the rest is inferred from the germline J gene. The chain links TRBV6-2 or TRBV6-3 to TRBJ2-7, with 9 bases that match TRBD2. Germline V gene data show CDR1 as MNHEY and CDR2 as SVGEGT. Unmatched junction bases numbered 7, after V lost 5 bases and J lost 2 bases. The CDR3 contains 15 residues. Partial CDR3 DNA: TGTGCCAGCAGTGATAGGACTAGCGTTCCCTACGAG. Translating it yields CASSDRTSVPYE. The full CDR3 reads CASSDRTSVPYEQYF.

Of note for this clone: The read finishes 3 residues shy of the CDR3 end, and the germline J gene is used to complete it. Other DNA sequences of this sample code for an identical CDR3. The chain uses TRBV6-1 and TRBJ1-3; perhaps TRBD1 as D (5 bases). Germline V gene lookup returns CDR1 MNHNS and CDR2 SASEGT. CDR3 length equals 15 residues. CDR3 loop: CASSEAIQGSMVIYF. Incomplete CDR3 DNA: TGTGCCAGCAGTGAAGCTATCCAGGGAAGTATGGTC.